Listed here are 14 T cell receptor beta chains from one sample, sequenced in a study of blood T cell repertoires in COVID-19. Produced via immunoSEQ multiplex PCR; TCRdb's table is partial and in-frame only. The sample carries 85,000 to 95,000 clones, about 88% recorded once. Specimen: peripheral blood. These receptors were obtained from a woman older than 75 with acute or convalescent COVID-19.

The rearrangement joins TRBV9 to TRBJ2-2, with TRBD2 matching 15 bases. This CDR3 comprises 16 residues. V gave up 3 bases and J gave up 6 bases; unmatched junction bases: 3. Germline assignment: CDR1 SGDLS and CDR2 YYNGEE. The CDR3 protein is CASSGTSGGASGELFF. Written as DNA, the CDR3 is TGTGCCAGCAGCGGGACTAGCGGGGGGGCCTCCGGGGAGCTGTTTTTT.

DNA of the CDR3: TGTGCCACCGGGGTAGCGGTAAATGAGCAGTTCTTC. This codes for CATGVAVNEQFF. The genes are TRBV15 and TRBJ2-1; TRBD2 is a possible D gene (6 bases). The CDR3 covers 12 residues. Trimming removed 8 bases at V and 7 bases at J, with 12 bases between. CDR1 is LNHNV and CDR2 is YYDKDF in the germline V gene (reference sequence).

The chain combines TRBV5-1 with TRBJ2-6; tentative D call: TRBD1 (5 bases). Trimming took off 4 bases at V and 0 bases at J, with 11 bases between the two ends. The CDR3 covers 16 residues. Per germline, CDR1 SGHRS and CDR2 YFSETQ. The CDR3 region is CASSTGHSSGANVLTF. In DNA form, the CDR3 reads TGCGCCAGCAGCACCGGACACAGCTCTGGGGCCAACGTCCTGACTTTC.

The sample holds a few counts of this clone. The rearrangement uses TRBV9 and TRBJ1-2; 8 bases map to TRBD1. V lost 4 bases and J lost 4; bases outside the gene matches: 9. Germline values: CDR1 SGDLS, CDR2 YYNGEE. The CDR3 loop spans 15 amino acids. The CDR3 DNA sequence: TGTGCCAGCAGCCCTGCCGGGACAGGAACCTATGGCTACACCTTC. This codes for CASSPAGTGTYGYTF.

This sequence joins TRBV2 and TRBJ1-5; possibly TRBD1 for D (6 bases). Germline V CDR1 and CDR2: SNHLY, FYNNEI. This CDR3 contains 16 residues. V was shortened by 6 bases and J by 0 bases, with 15 bases between the two germline ends. The DNA for the CDR3 is TGTGCCAGCAGCCAGACAGGCCTAAATAGCAATCAGCCCCAGCATTTT. This encodes CASSQTGLNSNQPQHF.

V usage is TRBV3-1 (or the pseudogene TRBV3-2) and J usage is TRBJ2-7, with 10 bases lining up with TRBD1. This CDR3 has 16 amino acids. Germline V gene data show CDR1 as LGHDT and CDR2 as YNNKEL (reference sequence). The junction had 9 bases not matched to a gene; V was cut back by 1 base and J by 6 bases. This CDR3 reads CASSQGRDRGSREQYF. The CDR3 DNA reads as TGTGCCAGCAGCCAAGGCCGGGACAGGGGCTCTCGCGAGCAGTACTTC.

This clone was counted once. V and J are TRBV19 and TRBJ1-1; D is unresolved. V lost 11 bases, J lost 6 bases, and 19 bases lay in between. This CDR3 spans 13 amino acids. The germline V gene encodes CDR1 LNHDA and CDR2 SQIVND (reference sequence). CDR3 in DNA: TGTGCCTGCGGGAGGATGTGGTTTTCTGAAGCTTTCTTT. Translated, it gives CACGRMWFSEAFF.

This chain links TRBV5-5 with TRBJ2-7; TRBD2 might be the D (6 bases). Germline CDR1 SGHKS, CDR2 YYEKEE (reference sequence). There are 14 residues in the CDR3. Trimming cost V 3 bases and J 5 bases, with 15 bases left between them. The CDR3 reads CASSSEGYYHEQYF. The CDR3 nucleotides are TGTGCCAGCAGCTCGGAGGGGTATTACCACGAGCAGTACTTC.

The V and J genes are TRBV6-4 and TRBJ1-6; TRBD1 matches 11 bases. This CDR3 is 19 amino acids long. The trim removed 3 bases at V and 8 bases at J, leaving 15 bases unmatched. The germline V gene has CDR1 MRHNA and CDR2 SNTAGT. The CDR3 nucleotides are TGTGCCAGCAGTGAATCTAGGGACAGGGGGGCCCCAGTCGATTCACCCCTCCACTTT. It yields the protein CASSESRDRGAPVDSPLHF.

The V gene is TRBV6-1, the J gene TRBJ1-5; the D is unclear. CDR1 and CDR2 (germline): MNHNS, SASEGT. The CDR3 covers 16 residues. V lost 2 bases and J lost 2, with 13 bases in between. CDR3 coding DNA: TGTGCCAGCAGTGAATTGGGCAGGTCTCGCAATCAGCCCCAGCATTTT. Translating gives CASSELGRSRNQPQHF.

J is TRBJ1-3 and V is TRBV7-2, with D unresolved. V was cut by 1 base and J by 2 bases, with 12 bases left in between. Germline V gives CDR1 SGHTA, CDR2 FQGNSA. The CDR3 is 16 amino acids. The CDR3 region has the DNA TGTGCCAGCAGCTTAGGCGGGCCTTACACTGGAAACACCATATATTTT. It yields the protein CASSLGGPYTGNTIYF.

Turning to this clone: A junction end diverges from the germline sequence, so it may reflect a read error. The rearrangement joins TRBV2 to TRBJ2-4; TRBD2 is a possible D gene (7 bases). This CDR3 has 15 residues. Germline loops: CDR1 SNHLY, CDR2 FYNNEI. CDR3 loop: CASSELGGAKNIQYF. CDR3 sequence (DNA): TGTGCCAGCAGTGAATTAGGGGGGGCCAAAAACATTCAGTACTTT.

This clone was seen a single time. The chain recombines TRBV29-1 with TRBJ1-2; 8 bases align to TRBD1. The CDR3 covers 11 residues. Germline trimming cut 7 bases from V and 7 bases from J; bases unmatched to any gene: 5. Germline CDR1 is SQVTM and CDR2 is ANQGSEA. CDR3 coding DNA: TGCAGCGCCCGGACAGGGCTTGGCTACACCTTC. Translated, it gives CSARTGLGYTF.

The chain is built from TRBV28 and TRBJ1-4; D is possibly TRBD1 (6 bases). CDR1 MDHEN and CDR2 SYDVKM come from the germline V gene. The V and J ends lost 1 base and 3 bases respectively, with 12 bases between them. This CDR3 is 16 amino acids long. In DNA form, the CDR3 reads TGTGCCAGCAGTTTATCCGACAGGCGTTCTAATGAAAAACTGTTTTTT. This translates into CASSLSDRRSNEKLFF.